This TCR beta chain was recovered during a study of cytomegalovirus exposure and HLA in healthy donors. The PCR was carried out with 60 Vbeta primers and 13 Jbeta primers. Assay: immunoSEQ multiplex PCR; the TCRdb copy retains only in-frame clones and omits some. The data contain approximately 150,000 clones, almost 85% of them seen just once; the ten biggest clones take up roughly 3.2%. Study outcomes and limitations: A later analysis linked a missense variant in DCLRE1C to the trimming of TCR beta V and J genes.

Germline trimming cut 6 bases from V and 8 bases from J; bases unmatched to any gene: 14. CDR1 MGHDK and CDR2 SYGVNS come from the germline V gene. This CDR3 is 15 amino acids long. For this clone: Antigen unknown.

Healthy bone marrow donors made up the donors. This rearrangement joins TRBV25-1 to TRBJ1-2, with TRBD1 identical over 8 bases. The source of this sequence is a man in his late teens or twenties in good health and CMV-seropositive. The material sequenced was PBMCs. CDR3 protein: CASSGTRGLFGGYTF. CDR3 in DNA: TGTGCCAGCAGCGGGACCAGGGGGCTATTCGGGGGCTACACCTTC.